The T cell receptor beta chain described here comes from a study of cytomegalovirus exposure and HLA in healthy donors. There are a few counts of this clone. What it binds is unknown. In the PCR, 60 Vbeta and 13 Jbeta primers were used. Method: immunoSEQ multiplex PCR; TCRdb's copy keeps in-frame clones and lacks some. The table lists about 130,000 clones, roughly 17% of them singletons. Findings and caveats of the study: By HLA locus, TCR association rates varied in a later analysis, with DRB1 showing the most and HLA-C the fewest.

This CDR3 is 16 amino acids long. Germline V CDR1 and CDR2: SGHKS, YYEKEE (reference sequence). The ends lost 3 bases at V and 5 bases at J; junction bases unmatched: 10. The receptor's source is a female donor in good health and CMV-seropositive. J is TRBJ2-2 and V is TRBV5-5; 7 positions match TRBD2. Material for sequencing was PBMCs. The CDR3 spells CASSWEWRENTGELFF. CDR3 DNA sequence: TGTGCCAGCAGCTGGGAGTGGCGGGAGAATACCGGGGAGCTGTTTTTT. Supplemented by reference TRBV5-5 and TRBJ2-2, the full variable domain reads DAGVTQSPTHLIKTRGQQVTLRCSPISGHKSVSWYQQVLGQGPQFIFQYYEKEERGRGNFPDRFSARQFPNYSSELNVNALLLGDSALYLCASSWEWRENTGELFFGEGSRLTVL.